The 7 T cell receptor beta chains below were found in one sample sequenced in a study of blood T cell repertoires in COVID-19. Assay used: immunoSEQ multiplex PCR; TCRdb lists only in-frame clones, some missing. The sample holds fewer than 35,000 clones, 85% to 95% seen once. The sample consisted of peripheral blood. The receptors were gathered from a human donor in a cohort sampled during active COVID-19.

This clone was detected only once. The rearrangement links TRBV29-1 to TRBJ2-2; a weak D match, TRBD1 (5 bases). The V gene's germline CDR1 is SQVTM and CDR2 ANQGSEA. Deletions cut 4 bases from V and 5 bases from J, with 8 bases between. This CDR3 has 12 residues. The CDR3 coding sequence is TGCAGCGTTGTAGGGGTAACCGGGGAGCTGTTTTTT. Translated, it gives CSVVGVTGELFF.

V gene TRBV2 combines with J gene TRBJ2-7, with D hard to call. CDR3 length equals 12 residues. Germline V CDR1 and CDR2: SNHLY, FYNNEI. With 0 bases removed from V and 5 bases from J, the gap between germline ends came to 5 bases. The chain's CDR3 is CASSEAFHEQYF. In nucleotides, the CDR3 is TGTGCCAGCAGTGAAGCCTTCCACGAGCAGTACTTC.

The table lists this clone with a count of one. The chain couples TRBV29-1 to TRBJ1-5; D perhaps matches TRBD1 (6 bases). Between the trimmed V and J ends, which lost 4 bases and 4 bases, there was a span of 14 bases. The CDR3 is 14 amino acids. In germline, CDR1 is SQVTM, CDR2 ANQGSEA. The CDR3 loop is CSVVVDSTNQPQHF. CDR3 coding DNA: TGCAGCGTTGTGGTGGACAGCACGAATCAGCCCCAGCATTTT.

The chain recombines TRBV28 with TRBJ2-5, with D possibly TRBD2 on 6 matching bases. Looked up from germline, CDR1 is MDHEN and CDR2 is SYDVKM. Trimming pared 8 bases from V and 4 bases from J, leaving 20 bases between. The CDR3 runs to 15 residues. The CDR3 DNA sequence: TGTGCCAGCCTCGGTAAGGAACGGCGGGGAGAGACCCAGTACTTC. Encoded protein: CASLGKERRGETQYF.

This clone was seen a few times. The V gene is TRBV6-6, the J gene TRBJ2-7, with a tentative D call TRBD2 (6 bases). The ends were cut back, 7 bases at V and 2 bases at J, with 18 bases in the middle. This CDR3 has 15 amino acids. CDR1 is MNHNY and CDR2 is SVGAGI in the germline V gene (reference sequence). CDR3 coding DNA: TGTGCCAGCATTTCCGCTACCTCGGGGGCCTACGAGCAGTACTTC. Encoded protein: CASISATSGAYEQYF.

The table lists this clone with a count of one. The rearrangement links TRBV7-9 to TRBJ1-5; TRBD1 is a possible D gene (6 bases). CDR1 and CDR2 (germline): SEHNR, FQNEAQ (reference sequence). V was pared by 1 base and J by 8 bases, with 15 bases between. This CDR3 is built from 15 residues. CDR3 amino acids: CASSLGTVTGEPQHF. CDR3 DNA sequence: TGTGCCAGCAGCTTAGGGACAGTTACTGGGGAGCCCCAGCATTTT.

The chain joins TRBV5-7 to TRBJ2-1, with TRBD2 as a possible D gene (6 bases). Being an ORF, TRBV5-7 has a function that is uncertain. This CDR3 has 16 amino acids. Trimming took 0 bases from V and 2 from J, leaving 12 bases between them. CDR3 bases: TGTGCCAGCAGCTTGGCCTGGCGGGAAGCCTACAATGAGCAGTTCTTC. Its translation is CASSLAWREAYNEQFF.